The clone carrying this T cell receptor beta chain appeared a single time. Antigen: not known. This record comes from a study of regulatory T cells. Study outcomes and limitations: Hydrophobic residues at CDR3 positions 6 and 7 were enriched in conventional CD4+ T cells of CD3G-deficient patients. Skewed V and J usage and few unique V-J pairs marked patient repertoires, most in Tregs.

Patients aged 2 to 39 years had fewer naive and more memory CD4+ and CD8+ T cells. Sorting split CD4+ cells into CD25-high CD127-low Tregs and CD25-low CD127-high conventional T cells. Germline V gene sequence: CDR1 SGHAT, CDR2 FQNNGV. The CDR3 sequence is 16 residues long. After removal of 5 bases from V and 0 bases from J, the junction contained 5 bases not matched to a gene. The primer mix had 52 TRBV and 13 TRBJ primers. TCRdb's table, derived via immunoSEQ multiplex PCR, lists solely in-frame clones and lacks some. The sample has about 35,000 clones; around 89% are singletons. The J gene is TRBJ1-3, the V gene TRBV11-2; 9 nucleotides agree with TRBD1. This receptor was obtained from a person aged 18-29 years with CD3G deficiency. The sample was conventional CD4+ T cells sorted from blood. CDR3 sequence (DNA): TGTGCCAGCAGCACGGACAGGGGAAGCTCTGGAAACACCATATATTTT. Protein: CASSTDRGSSGNTIYF.